The TCR beta chain described here comes from a study of early T cells in non-severe SARS-CoV-2 infection. The CDR3 consists of 15 residues. Germline V gene lookup returns CDR1 SGHTA and CDR2 FQGNSA. Trimming cost V 3 bases and J 7 bases; bases outside gene matches: 5. Researchers tagged individual cDNA molecules with unique molecular identifiers. Each CDR3 protein gets one entry after TCRdb re-called the 5' RACE reads with MiXCR. The table lists 55,000 to 70,000 distinct CDR3 sequences, more than 10% of them singletons. The rearrangement uses TRBV7-2 and TRBJ2-1; TRBD2 matches at 11 bases. The source of this sequence is an adult who was a healthcare worker with PCR-confirmed SARS-CoV-2 infection or an uninfected control (not recorded which). The source material was whole blood. CDR3 protein: CASSLVAGGPNEQFF. The DNA for the CDR3 is TGTGCCAGCAGCTTGGTAGCGGGGGGGCCGAATGAGCAGTTCTTC.